This entry features one T cell receptor (beta chain) sequence. Its antigen is not known. Clones were sequenced by immunoSEQ multiplex PCR, and TCRdb holds only the in-frame ones, with some missing. There are 20,000 to 25,000 clones in the sample; around nine tenths occur only once, and under 0.6% lies in the top ten. This sample is drawn from a study of untreated major depressive disorder. Study-level findings and limits: The sequencing tests were limited to three preselected Vbeta families.

Participants were all of European descent. Excluded: major illness, comorbidity, regular medication, drug use, over 100 g alcohol weekly. Sequenced: CD4+ T cells from PBMCs. This TCR derives from a woman in her thirties or forties in good health.

This CDR3 is CASSLVDSPLHF. The CDR3 coding sequence is TGTGCCAGCAGCTTGGTTGATTCACCCCTCCACTTT. The chain couples TRBV5-5 to TRBJ1-6; no clear D gene. Trimming removed 0 bases at V and 8 bases at J, with 3 bases between. Germline V gives CDR1 SGHKS, CDR2 YYEKEE (reference sequence). This CDR3 region has 12 residues.